This T cell receptor beta chain was identified during a study of T-cell memory formation after mild COVID-19. General study results and limits: Contracting CD4+ clones sat mainly in CM and EM; CD8+ in EMRA.

TCRdb itself ran the 5' RACE reads through MiXCR, one entry per CDR3 protein. The profile shows about 270,000 distinct CDR3 sequences, roughly 18% of them singletons. The CDR3 sequence is 14 residues long. Germline assignment: CDR1 DFQATT and CDR2 SNEGSKA (reference sequence). Trimming removed 5 bases at V and 7 bases at J, with 18 bases between. This clonotype occurred many times. As yet, its antigen is unknown. The sequencing sample was made of PBMCs or a T cell subset sorted from them (not recorded which). The rearrangement links TRBV20-1 to TRBJ2-1, with D possibly called TRBD1 or TRBD2 (5 bases each). The sequence was collected from a man aged 18 to 29 who had mild COVID-19 (a few samples of this study predate the infection). Cell type and time point are not known. This CDR3 reads CSALIPGRINEQFF. CDR3 DNA: TGCAGTGCTCTTATTCCGGGACGGATAAATGAGCAGTTCTTC.